This record looks at one TCR beta chain sequence and its context. This clonotype was detected ten times or more. The target of this receptor is not known. Base qualities are not recorded, but no much larger clone differs from it by a single base. Libraries were constructed by RACE. The instrument given in TCRdb is NextSeq 500. During library preparation, unique molecular identifiers were attached to individual cDNA molecules so that TCRs could be counted quantitatively and reproducibly. From each blood RNA sample, both TCR alpha and TCR beta chains were sequenced. The source study handled its data this way. A median of around 100,000 TCRs per sample was observed, with a range of roughly 23,224 to 700,000. V, J and CDR3 annotation of the TCR reads was carried out using the Decombinator software suite. To make PS versus PT1 abundance plots, every sample was subsampled to the same number of TCRs (28,000). TCRs were defined as expanded if absent before sensitization and observed at least eight times at the 2-week time point. The public reads were reanalyzed by TCRdb: fastp trimming at Q25, MiXCR alignment, in-frame beta chains only. Entries are consolidated by CDR3 protein sequence, retaining the most common genes and DNA. The V and J calls follow TCRdb's processing rather than the paper's. The sample table shows a few hundred thousand distinct CDR3 sequences, and around 5.5% are seen once. Of the sample, roughly 8.2% is held by the ten largest clones.

The data were taken from a study of human T cells and chemical hapten exposure (dated by TCRdb to the early 2020s). Background on the whole study: For sensitization, 2% DPC in acetone was applied to a 2 cm by 2 cm area of upper inner arm skin. Throughout the approximately 22-week study period, patients were also given weekly therapeutic DPC doses on the scalp. Patch testing was performed on the upper back with Finn chambers containing 0.01% DPC, and the patch tests were scored after 6 days according to International Contact Dermatitis Research Group standards. Alopecia areata with under or over 50% scalp involvement, alopecia totalis and alopecia universalis were represented in the patient cohort, which was mostly female. Libraries were pooled for sequencing, and variation in per-sample TCR yields was attributed mainly to small differences in library volumes within the pool. The study tracked peripheral blood TCR repertoire changes in vivo during primary and secondary sensitization to the hapten diphenylcyclopropenone (DPC) in alopecia patients. Blood samples were taken from patients before sensitization (week 0) and then at 2, 6 and about 24 weeks after DPC sensitization. About 28 alopecia patients gave blood for TCR sequencing at one to four time points (pre-sensitization, 2, 6 and 24 weeks). Overall results and qualifications from the work: All patients had alopecia, a presumed autoimmune disease, so their immune response might differ from that of healthy individuals. A positive correlation was found between the number of PT1 expanded TCRs and patch test score, with significance reached at thresholds 8, 16 and 32 but not 4. The number of TCRs above 1 in 1000 frequency did not change with DPC sensitization; there was no evidence of global repertoire structure alterations. Repeated subsampling changed both the strength of the expansion versus patch-test correlation and the threshold at which the correlation became significant. Expanded TCRs formed significantly more large CDR3 similarity clusters than pre-sensitization or healthy control sets, consistent with antigen-driven responses.

CDR1 and CDR2, looked up from the germline V gene, are MDHEN and SYDVKM. V and J are trimmed by 5 bases and 3 bases, and the gene matches miss 7 bases of the junction. There are 15 amino acids in the CDR3, from cysteine to phenylalanine inclusive. CDR3 DNA only is kept here, 45 bases in frame from base 1. What this sample's time point label stands for: pre-sensitization, week 0. In the paper's terms, the treatment or condition label means: therapeutic diphenylcyclopropenone sensitization with weekly scalp DPC. Blood at each patch-test visit was drawn before the patch test was applied. Eligible patients were aged 18 to 70, diagnosed with alopecia, deemed suitable for DPC therapy, and excluded if pregnant. Total RNA was extracted from unfractionated whole blood that had been collected in Tempus Blood RNA tubes.

Sequenced material: whole blood, taken in connection with sensitization to the hapten diphenylcyclopropenone (DPC). The rearrangement joined TRBV28 to TRBJ1-5; 7 bases in between match TRBD1. This receptor was identified in a woman aged 18-29 years with alopecia areata. Some clones in this sample may be carry-over from other donors' samples. The CDR3 here reads CASSADRDSNQPQHF. The sequenced DNA is TGTGCCAGCAGTGCAGACAGGGACTCCAATCAGCCCCAGCATTTT.